The following is a T cell receptor (beta chain) sequence with its context. No cognate antigen has been identified for it. No base qualities exist here, and no much larger clone lies one base off it. This specimen comes from a study of T cell responses to AZD1222 COVID-19 vaccine (dated by TCRdb to the early 2020s). At the level of the whole study: TCR sequencing was performed for some 250 trial participants, of whom approximately 200 were given two doses of AZD1222 and 26 were given two doses of MenACWY control vaccine. Trial participants were enrolled by age into subgroups of 18-55, 56-69 and 70-plus years, and roughly 150, 30 and 60 TCR-sequenced participants, respectively, were included in these subgroups. Broad study findings and their caveats: The 56-69-year group was small, and its depth increase did not reach significance, likely because of low power. Only five or six AZD1222 recipients were SARS-CoV-2 seropositive at baseline, limiting conclusions about previously exposed vaccinees. Participants were mostly white British and included more females than males, and it was suggested by the authors that clonal diversity may have been underestimated. Reportedly, close to half of the unique spike-specific TCRs recognized epitopes lying outside the regions that are mutated in the B.1.351 and B.1.1.7 variants. The whole spike protein was spanned by vaccine-associated CD4 TCRs, and dominant responses were seen in regions 160-218 and 743-854. After two AZD1222 doses, spike-specific TCR breadth and depth were significantly higher than at day 0 and than in MenACWY recipients. Because no day 14 peak-response samples were available, the repertoires could be characterized only after the peak T cell response.

Read against the paper, the sample's time point label means: baseline before first vaccination. The sample's treatment or condition label is to be understood as: meningococcal conjugate vaccine given as trial control. Samples from vaccinated people were obtained from the UK trials COV001 and COV002, which included a single-blind randomized controlled phase 2/3 trial of AZD1222 (ChAdOx1 nCoV-19) in healthy adults. For TCRbeta chain sequencing, PBMC samples were collected from trial participants at day 0 and at day 28 after the second dose. CDR1 and CDR2 were assigned from the germline V gene as KGHSH and LQKENI. The CDR3 has 15 amino acids, counting the end cysteine and phenylalanine. CDR3 DNA only is kept here, 45 bases in frame from base 1. V gives up 2 bases and J gives up 0 bases, and the segment between their germline ends measures 9 bases. The CDR3 regions of human TCRbeta chains were analyzed by immunosequencing. In the authors' own workflow: TCRs in the repertoires were matched against a reference library of SARS-CoV-2-specific TCRs that had been generated with the MIRA antigen-specificity platform. Breadth was defined as the fraction of unique TCRs that were SARS-CoV-2-associated, and depth was defined as the fraction of total T cells that were SARS-CoV-2-associated. Using the MIRA data, each spike-specific TCR was assigned both to the spike region to which the TCR was reactive and to a CD4 or CD8 class. Log10-transformed breadth and depth values were compared by one-way ANOVA with Sidak's multiple comparisons tests. Entries here come from immuneACCESS through TCRdb and include only in-frame sequences with V and J called. Some clones fail to appear in such tables; in the studies checked, an unresolved V gene covers under half of the shortfall, and the cause of the remainder is unknown. That table gives V, J and clone size, and the DNA gave D and trimming. The sample includes 120,000 to 150,000 clones, with approximately 88% observed a single time. The ten largest account for under 3.5% of the sample.

The rearranged segments are TRBV18 and TRBJ2-3; possibly the D gene is TRBD1, per 6 matching bases. The material sequenced was peripheral blood, taken on day 0 of MenACWY control vaccination. The sequence was obtained from an adult in good health. The CDR3 here reads CASSPWTASTDTQYF. The DNA is TGTGCCAGCTCACCATGGACAGCGAGCACAGATACGCAGTATTTT. Reference TRBV18 and TRBJ2-3 genes cover what lies past the CDR3, so the full variable domain is NAGVMQNPRHLVRRRGQEARLRCSPMKGHSHVYWYRQLPEEGLKFMVYLQKENIIDESGMPKERFSAEFPKEGPSILRIQQVVRGDSAAYFCASSPWTASTDTQYFGPGTRLTVL.